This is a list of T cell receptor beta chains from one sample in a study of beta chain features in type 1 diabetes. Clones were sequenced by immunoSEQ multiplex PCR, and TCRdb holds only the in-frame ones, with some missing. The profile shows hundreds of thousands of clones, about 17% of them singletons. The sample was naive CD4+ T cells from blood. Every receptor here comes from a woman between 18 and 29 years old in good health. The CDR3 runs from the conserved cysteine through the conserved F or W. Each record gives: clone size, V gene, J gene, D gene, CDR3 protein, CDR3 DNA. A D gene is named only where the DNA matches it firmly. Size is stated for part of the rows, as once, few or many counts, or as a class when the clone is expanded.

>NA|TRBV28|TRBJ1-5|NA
CASSLNSNQPQHF
TGTGCCAGCAGTTTAAATAGCAATCAGCCCCAGCATTTT
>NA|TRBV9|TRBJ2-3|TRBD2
CASSPGGAGTTSTDTQYF
TGTGCCAGCAGCCCGGGGGGGGCGGGAACCACTAGCACAGATACGCAGTATTTT
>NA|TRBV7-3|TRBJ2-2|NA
CASSSTSDTGELFF
TGTGCCAGCAGCTCAACTAGTGACACCGGGGAGCTGTTTTTT
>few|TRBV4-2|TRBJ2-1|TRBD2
CASSLSGTSRHNEQFF
TGTGCCAGCAGTCTCAGCGGGACTAGCAGGCACAATGAGCAGTTCTTC
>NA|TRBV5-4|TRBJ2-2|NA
CASSLDSQGRNTGELFF
TGTGCCAGCAGCTTGGATTCGCAGGGTCGGAACACCGGGGAGCTGTTTTTT
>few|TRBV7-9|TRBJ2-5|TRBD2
CASSLGSSGSAETQYF
TGTGCCAGCAGCTTAGGGTCTAGCGGGAGTGCGGAGACCCAGTACTTC
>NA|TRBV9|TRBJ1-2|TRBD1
CASSAGQALYGYTF
TGTGCCAGCAGCGCGGGACAGGCTCTATATGGCTACACCTTC
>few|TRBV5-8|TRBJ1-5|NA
CASYSPASNQPQHF
TGTGCCAGCTATTCGCCAGCTAGCAATCAGCCCCAGCATTTT
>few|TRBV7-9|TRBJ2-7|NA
CATPGVTYEQYF
TGTGCCACCCCCGGAGTAACCTACGAGCAGTACTTC
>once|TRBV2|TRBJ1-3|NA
CASSRRGGNTIYF
TGTGCCAGCAGTCGGAGAGGAGGAAACACCATATATTTT
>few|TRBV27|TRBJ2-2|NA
CASSYNRDGNTGELFF
TGTGCCAGCAGTTACAACCGGGACGGCAACACCGGGGAGCTGTTTTTT
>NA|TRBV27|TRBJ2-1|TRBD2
CASSRTSGYNEQFF
TGTGCCAGCAGTAGGACTAGCGGGTACAATGAGCAGTTCTTC
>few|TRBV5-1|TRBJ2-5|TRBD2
CASSPLAGTGETQYF
TGCGCCAGCAGCCCTTTAGCGGGAACGGGAGAGACCCAGTACTTC
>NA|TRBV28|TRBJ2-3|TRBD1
CASSPWGQGDTDTQYF
TGTGCCAGCAGCCCTTGGGGGCAGGGGGACACAGATACGCAGTATTTT
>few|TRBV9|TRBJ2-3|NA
CASSITTDTQYF
TGTGCCAGCAGCATCACTACAGATACGCAGTATTTT
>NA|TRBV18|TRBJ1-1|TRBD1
CASTLGQGMNTEAFF
TGTGCCAGCACTCTAGGACAGGGAATGAACACTGAAGCTTTCTTT
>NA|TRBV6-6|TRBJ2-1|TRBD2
CASSLAGDMFNEQFF
TGTGCCAGCAGTCTAGCGGGAGATATGTTTAATGAGCAGTTCTTC
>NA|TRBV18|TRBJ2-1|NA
CASSPGGGNEQFF
TGTGCCAGCTCACCGGGGGGAGGCAATGAGCAGTTCTTC
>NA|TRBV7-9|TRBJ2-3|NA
CASSELADTQYF
TGTGCCAGCAGCGAACTAGCAGATACGCAGTATTTT
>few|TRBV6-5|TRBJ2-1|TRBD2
CASRRTRERENEQFF
TGTGCCAGCAGGCGGACTAGAGAACGTGAGAATGAGCAGTTCTTC
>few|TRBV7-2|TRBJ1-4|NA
CASSLEEGVKLFF
TGTGCCAGCAGCTTAGAGGAAGGGGTGAAACTGTTTTTT
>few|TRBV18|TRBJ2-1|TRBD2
CASSTSGSIGEQFF
TGTGCCAGCTCGACTAGCGGGAGTATCGGTGAGCAGTTCTTC
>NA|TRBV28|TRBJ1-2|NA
CASLSSRGGYGYTF
TGTGCCAGCCTCTCGTCTCGGGGAGGGTATGGCTACACCTTC
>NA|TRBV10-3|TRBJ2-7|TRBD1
CAISQDRDEQYF
TGTGCCATCAGTCAGGACAGGGACGAGCAGTACTTC
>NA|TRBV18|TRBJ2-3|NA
CASSLTYSLGSRTTDTQYF
TGTGCCAGCTCACTCACGTATTCCCTCGGGAGCCGAACTACAGATACGCAGTATTTT
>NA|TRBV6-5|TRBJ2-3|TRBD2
CASSYSGAGDTDTQYF
TGTGCCAGCAGTTATAGCGGCGCGGGAGACACAGATACGCAGTATTTT
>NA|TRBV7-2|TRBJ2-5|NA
CASSLGTPRGQETQYF
TGTGCCAGCAGCTTAGGTACTCCTAGAGGTCAAGAGACCCAGTACTTC
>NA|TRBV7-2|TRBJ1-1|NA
CASSLNRGANTEAFF
TGTGCCAGCAGCTTAAATAGGGGCGCGAACACTGAAGCTTTCTTT
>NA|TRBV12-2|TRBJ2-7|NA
CASRLFSWTVYEQYF
TGTGCAAGTCGCTTATTTTCTTGGACAGTCTACGAGCAGTACTTC
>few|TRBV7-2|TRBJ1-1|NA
CASSLEVNTEAFF
TGTGCCAGCAGCTTAGAGGTGAACACTGAAGCTTTCTTT
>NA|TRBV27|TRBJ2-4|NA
CASSFDRKNIQYF
TGTGCCAGCAGTTTTGACAGAAAAAACATTCAGTACTTC
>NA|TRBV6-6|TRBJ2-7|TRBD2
CATYSSGSFDEQYF
TGTGCCACTTACTCTAGCGGGAGTTTCGACGAGCAGTACTTC